This TCR beta chain was identified during a study of blood T cell repertoires in COVID-19. Trimming at V came to 6 bases and at J to 7 bases, leaving 3 bases not matched to a gene. The CDR3 runs 13 residues. Germline V CDR1 and CDR2: SNHLY, FYNNEI. Libraries were prepared by immunoSEQ multiplex PCR; TCRdb keeps only in-frame clonotypes and omits some of them. Of 50,000 to 75,000 clones listed, about nine tenths were seen once; the top ten hold roughly 23%. The TCR sequence derives from a woman aged 45-59 years with active or convalescent COVID-19. The chain has TRBV2 and TRBJ1-4, with 9 bases lining up with TRBD1. Sequenced: peripheral blood. CDR3 amino acids: CASSTGGGEKLFF. CDR3 nucleotides: TGTGCCAGCAGCACAGGGGGCGGTGAAAAACTGTTTTTT.